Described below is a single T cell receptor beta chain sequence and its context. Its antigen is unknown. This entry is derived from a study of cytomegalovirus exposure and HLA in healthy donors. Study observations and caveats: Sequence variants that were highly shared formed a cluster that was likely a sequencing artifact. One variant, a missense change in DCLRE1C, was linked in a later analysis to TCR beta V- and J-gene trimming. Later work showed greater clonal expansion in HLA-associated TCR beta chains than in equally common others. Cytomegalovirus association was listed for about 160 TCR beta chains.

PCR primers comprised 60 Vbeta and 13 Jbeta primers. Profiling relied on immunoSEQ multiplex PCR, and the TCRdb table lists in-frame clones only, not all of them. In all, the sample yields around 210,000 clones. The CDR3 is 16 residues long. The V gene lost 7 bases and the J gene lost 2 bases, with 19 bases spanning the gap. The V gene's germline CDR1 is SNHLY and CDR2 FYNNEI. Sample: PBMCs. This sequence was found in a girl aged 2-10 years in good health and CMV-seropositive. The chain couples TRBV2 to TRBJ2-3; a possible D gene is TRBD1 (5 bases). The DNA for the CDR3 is TGTGCCAGCAAGTCTATTTTCACAGGTGACACAGATACGCAGTATTTT. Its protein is CASKSIFTGDTDTQYF. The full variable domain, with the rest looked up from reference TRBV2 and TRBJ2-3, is EPEVTQTPSHQVTQMGQEVILRCVPISNHLYFYWYRQILGQKVEFLVSFYNNEISEKSEIFDDQFSVERPDGSNFTLKIRSTKLEDSAMYFCASKSIFTGDTDTQYFGPGTRLTVL.